This entry lists 32 T cell receptor beta chains sequenced from one sample in a study of blood T cells in healthy people across ages. The authors ran a second PCR of about 6 to 12 cycles using a sample-barcoded 5' primer and a J-beta primer mix. TCRdb called the 5' RACE reads again in MiXCR, with one record for every CDR3 protein. Here the sample spans roughly 860,000 distinct CDR3 sequences, about 59% being singletons. The material sequenced was blood. All receptors come from a man aged 30-40 years in good health.

This clonotype appeared a single time. The genes are TRBV2 and TRBJ1-4, with a tentative D call TRBD1 (5 bases). V lost 10 bases and J lost 3, with 12 bases in between. Germline V gene lookup returns CDR1 SNHLY and CDR2 FYNNEI. CDR3 length: 13 amino acids. The DNA of the CDR3 is TGTGCCACCCGACAGCTTGCTAATGAAAAACTGTTTTTT. Its translation is CATRQLANEKLFF.

This chain connects TRBV12-3 or TRBV12-4 to TRBJ1-2; possibly TRBD1 for D (6 bases). This CDR3 region has 14 residues. V dropped 6 bases and J dropped 8 bases, with 19 bases sitting between them. Here the CDR3 reads CASRGQIAAEGYTF. In DNA form, the CDR3 reads TGTGCCAGCAGAGGACAGATTGCGGCAGAAGGCTACACCTTC.

This clonotype came up a few times. This rearrangement joins TRBV4-2 to TRBJ1-5, with 8 bases that match TRBD1. CDR3 length: 14 amino acids. The V segment lost 4 bases and the J segment 10 bases; nucleotides outside the gene matches: 9. Germline V gene sequence: CDR1 LGHNA, CDR2 YNFKEQ. The CDR3 DNA reads TGTGCCAGCAGCCTCGGACAGGGCGAAAGCCCCCAGCATTTT. It yields the protein CASSLGQGESPQHF.

CDR3 amino acids: CASPLPPGAGNEQFF. CDR3 DNA sequence: TGTGCCAGTCCCCTCCCCCCGGGGGCCGGTAATGAGCAGTTCTTC. The chain has TRBV7-2 and TRBJ2-1; D could derive from TRBD1 or TRBD2 (6 bases each). CDR1 and CDR2 (germline): SGHTA, FQGNSA. Deletions cut 9 bases from V and 7 bases from J, with 22 bases between. This CDR3 is 15 amino acids long.

The sample holds one count of this clonotype. CDR3 nucleotide sequence: TGCAGTGCACAGGGACAGGGAATGAACACTGAAGCTTTCTTT. Encoded protein: CSAQGQGMNTEAFF. The chain links TRBV20-1 to TRBJ1-1, with 9 bases lining up with TRBD1. The CDR3 loop spans 14 amino acids. V was pared by 6 bases and J by 0 bases, with 5 bases of the junction left unmatched. Germline V CDR1 and CDR2: DFQATT, SNEGSKA (reference sequence).

About this clonotype itself: Being one base from a much bigger clone, this may be a read error. The chain recombines TRBV28 with TRBJ2-1, with D possibly being TRBD2 (5 bases). Germline V gives CDR1 MDHEN, CDR2 SYDVKM. This CDR3 is 14 amino acids long. V shed 5 bases and J shed 4 bases, with 12 bases lying between them. The CDR3 nucleotides are TGTGCCAGCAGTGTTCCGAGGGAATACAATGAGCAGTTCTTC. Protein sequence: CASSVPREYNEQFF. Variable domain in full (rest from reference TRBV28 and TRBJ2-1): DVKVTQSSRYLVKRTGEKVFLECVQDMDHENMFWYRQDPGLGLRLIYFSYDVKMKEKGDIPEGYSVSREKKERFSLILESASTNQTSMYLCASSVPREYNEQFFGPGTRLTVL.

The chain is built from TRBV29-1 and TRBJ1-2; TRBD1 is a possible D gene (5 bases). The ends were cut back, 6 bases at V and 2 bases at J, with 13 bases in the middle. Germline V gene sequence: CDR1 SQVTM, CDR2 ANQGSEA. The CDR3 extends over 13 amino acids. The CDR3 is CSVHQGFNYGYTF. CDR3 in DNA: TGCAGCGTCCACCAGGGTTTCAACTATGGCTACACCTTC. The complete variable domain, with remaining parts taken from reference TRBV29-1 and TRBJ1-2, reads SAVISQKPSRDICQRGTSLTIQCQVDSQVTMMFWYRQQPGQSLTLIATANQGSEATYESGFVIDKFPISRPNLTFSTLTVSNMSPEDSSIYLCSVHQGFNYGYTFGSGTRLTVV.

This clonotype has a handful of counts. The chain joins TRBV12-3 or TRBV12-4 to TRBJ2-1; 9 positions agree with TRBD2. The CDR3 extends over 16 amino acids. V was pared by 4 bases and J by 4 bases, with 8 bases of the junction left unmatched. CDR3 in amino acids: CASSSTSSGVYNEQFF. CDR3 DNA sequence: TGTGCCAGCAGTTCTACTTCTAGCGGGGTTTACAATGAGCAGTTCTTC.

The table lists this clonotype with a few counts. The rearrangement links TRBV12-3 or TRBV12-4 to TRBJ2-7; 9 bases map to TRBD2. J lost 2 bases, V lost 5 bases, and 7 bases had no gene match. The CDR3 consists of 15 residues. In DNA form, the CDR3 reads TGTGCCAGCAGTATCTGGCGGGGGGGTCCCTACGAGCAGTACTTC. Protein product: CASSIWRGGPYEQYF.

The rearrangement links TRBV7-3 to TRBJ2-2; 8 nucleotides line up with TRBD2. The V gene's germline CDR1 is SGHTA and CDR2 FQGTGA. The CDR3 has 15 residues. Unmatched junction bases numbered 2, after V lost 5 bases and J lost 0 bases. CDR3 in DNA: TGTGCCAGCAGCCGCGGGGGGCCGAACACCGGGGAGCTGTTTTTT. Protein product: CASSRGGPNTGELFF.

This chain joins TRBV7-9 and TRBJ2-4, with 7 bases aligning to TRBD1. CDR1 is SEHNR and CDR2 is FQNEAQ in the germline V gene (reference sequence). CDR3 length equals 15 residues. The trim removed 1 base at V and 5 bases at J, leaving 5 bases unmatched. CDR3 loop: CASSLGTGVENIQYF. DNA for the CDR3: TGTGCCAGCAGCTTAGGAACAGGGGTCGAAAACATTCAGTACTTC.

The genes are TRBV6-2 or TRBV6-3 and TRBJ2-3; D is undetermined. Trimming removed 3 bases at V and 1 base at J, with 11 bases between. This CDR3 has 15 residues. CDR1 is MNHEY and CDR2 is SVGEGT in the germline V gene. The CDR3 protein is CASSYATGRTDTQYF. The DNA of the CDR3 is TGTGCCAGCAGTTATGCGACGGGCCGCACAGATACGCAGTATTTT.

This clonotype was detected only a few times. The chain is built from TRBV3-1 and TRBJ1-2, with D maybe TRBD1 (5 bases). With 1 base removed from V and 6 bases from J, the gap between germline ends came to 27 bases. This CDR3 is 19 amino acids long. Germline V gene data show CDR1 as LGHDT and CDR2 as YNNKEL (reference sequence). CDR3 nucleotides: TGTGCCAGCAGCCAAGGAACGGGGGGTTTCGGTACCGGGACGAATGGCTACACCTTC. Protein sequence: CASSQGTGGFGTGTNGYTF.

The rearrangement joins TRBV6-5 to TRBJ2-7; D is undetermined. The length of the CDR3 is 13 residues. V was cut by 8 bases and J by 0 bases, with 11 bases left in between. The germline CDR1 and CDR2 sequences are MNHEY and SVGAGI. The CDR3 spells CASPQVNSYEQYF. DNA for the CDR3: TGTGCCAGCCCCCAGGTGAACTCCTACGAGCAGTACTTC.

This clonotype was seen once. V is TRBV28 and J is TRBJ2-2; tentatively, D is TRBD2 (5 bases). The germline V and J ends were trimmed by 4 bases and 1 base, with 13 bases remaining between them. In germline, CDR1 is MDHEN, CDR2 SYDVKM. The CDR3 runs 16 residues. The CDR3 reads CASSSRRGRNTGELFF. Here the CDR3 DNA reads TGTGCCAGCAGTTCAAGACGGGGTAGGAACACCGGGGAGCTGTTTTTT.

J is TRBJ2-1 and V is TRBV7-9, with 9 bases matching TRBD2. CDR3 length: 14 amino acids. Per the germline V gene, CDR1 is SEHNR and CDR2 is FQNEAQ (reference sequence). Trimming at V came to 3 bases and at J to 7 bases, leaving 4 bases not matched to a gene. CDR3 DNA sequence: TGTGCCAGCAGCTTCGGCGGGGGGGCGAATGAGCAGTTCTTC. This encodes CASSFGGGANEQFF.

This chain uses TRBV15 with TRBJ2-7; 7 nucleotides match TRBD1. The germline V gene has CDR1 LNHNV and CDR2 YYDKDF (reference sequence). The CDR3 is made up of 14 amino acids. With V trimmed by 4 bases and J by 3 bases, 6 bases remained unmatched. CDR3 sequence reads: CATSTGTDIYEQYF. The CDR3 nucleotides are TGTGCCACCAGCACCGGGACAGACATCTACGAGCAGTACTTC.

The chain has TRBV15 and TRBJ1-6; D is ambiguous. CDR3 size: 13 residues. V lost 0 bases to trimming and J lost 8 bases, with 5 bases between them. Per the germline V gene, CDR1 is LNHNV and CDR2 is YYDKDF (reference sequence). The CDR3 nucleotides read TGTGCCACCAGCAGAGACTCGGATTCACCCCTCCACTTT. Residues: CATSRDSDSPLHF.

In its sample, this clonotype was seen a few times. The chain employs TRBV10-3 and TRBJ2-1; the match to TRBD2 covers 8 bases. This CDR3 comprises 13 residues. CDR1 ENHRY and CDR2 SYGVKD come from the germline V gene. Unmatched junction bases numbered 3, after V lost 7 bases and J lost 4 bases. The CDR3 nucleotides are TGTGCCATCACAGCGGGGGTTTACAATGAGCAGTTCTTC. Translating it yields CAITAGVYNEQFF.

The V gene is TRBV29-1, the J gene TRBJ2-1; D may be TRBD1 (5 bases). Trimming left V 3 bases short and J 6 bases short, with 9 bases between. Looked up from germline, CDR1 is SQVTM and CDR2 is ANQGSEA. The CDR3 extends over 12 amino acids. CDR3 loop: CSVDGDSNEQFF. The CDR3 coding sequence is TGCAGCGTTGATGGCGACAGCAATGAGCAGTTCTTC.

The J gene is TRBJ1-2, the V gene TRBV27; weak D call: TRBD1 (6 bases). This CDR3 spans 18 amino acids. Trimming removed 4 bases at V and 3 bases at J, with 24 bases between. CDR1 is MNHEY, CDR2 SMNVEV, per germline (reference sequence). For the CDR3, the DNA is TGTGCCAGCAGTTCTAACTCCAATCGGACAGCGCGCCACTATGGCTACACCTTC. Protein: CASSSNSNRTARHYGYTF.

This clonotype was seen more than once but under ten times. This chain connects TRBV29-1 to TRBJ1-2, with a tentative D call TRBD1 (5 bases). V lost 7 bases and J lost 4, with 13 bases in between. The CDR3 runs 12 residues. Germline CDR1 reads SQVTM; CDR2 reads ANQGSEA. CDR3 DNA: TGCAGCGACCGGGACGGAGCCTATGGCTACACCTTC. Protein product: CSDRDGAYGYTF.

The chain couples TRBV29-1 to TRBJ2-3; the D gene is possibly TRBD2 (5 bases). V shed 8 bases and J shed 5 bases, with 11 bases lying between them. The CDR3 runs to 11 residues. The germline CDR1 and CDR2 sequences are SQVTM and ANQGSEA. CDR3 DNA: TGCAGCTCCCCTCGGGGAGATACGCAGTATTTT. Translation: CSSPRGDTQYF.

This clonotype has more than one count but fewer than ten. This chain links TRBV6-5 with TRBJ1-2, with D maybe TRBD1 (5 bases). The CDR3 is 13 amino acids. Trimming took 6 bases from V and 4 from J, leaving 12 bases between them. Germline loops: CDR1 MNHEY, CDR2 SVGAGI. The CDR3 DNA reads as TGTGCCAGCAGCGGGGACCGCGCCTATGGCTACACCTTC. Its protein is CASSGDRAYGYTF.

V is TRBV5-1 and J is TRBJ2-5; 8 bases align to TRBD1. This CDR3 region has 17 residues. Germline CDR1 is SGHRS and CDR2 is YFSETQ. V dropped 5 bases and J dropped 5; count of bases not matched to a gene: 17. The CDR3 is CASSKGLRDRNWETQYF. The CDR3 DNA is TGCGCCAGCAGTAAAGGACTCCGGGACAGGAATTGGGAGACCCAGTACTTC. The full variable domain, in which reference TRBV5-1 and TRBJ2-5 provide the parts outside the CDR3, is KAGVTQTPRYLIKTRGQQVTLSCSPISGHRSVSWYQQTPGQGLQFLFEYFSETQRNKGNFPGRFSGRQFSNSRSEMNVSTLELGDSALYLCASSKGLRDRNWETQYFGPGTRLLVL.

This clonotype occurred a few times. The chain is built from TRBV6-2 or TRBV6-3 and TRBJ2-7, with D unclear. The V end lost 5 bases, the J end lost 3 bases, and 11 bases lay between the germline ends. In germline, CDR1 is MNHEY, CDR2 SVGEGT. The CDR3 spans 13 residues. The CDR3 DNA follows: TGTGCCAGCAGTAAGCAGAATTTCTACGAGCAGTACTTC. It translates to CASSKQNFYEQYF.

The chain combines TRBV20-1 with TRBJ2-2; TRBD1 agrees at 11 bases. The germline V gene has CDR1 DFQATT and CDR2 SNEGSKA (reference sequence). J was trimmed by 1 base and V by 6 bases; bases with no gene match: 7. The CDR3 is 16 residues long. CDR3 loop: CSAYTGTGGNTGELFF. The CDR3 region has the DNA TGCAGTGCCTATACCGGGACAGGGGGGAACACCGGGGAGCTGTTTTTT.

The genes are TRBV3-1 and TRBJ1-2, with TRBD1 matching 7 bases. CDR3 length equals 16 residues. The V and J ends lost 2 bases and 4 bases, in that order; junction bases with no gene match: 10. In germline, CDR1 is LGHDT, CDR2 YNNKEL (reference sequence). The CDR3 DNA is TGTGCCAGCAGCCAACCATCACAGGGGAATTTCTATGGCTACACCTTC. It yields the protein CASSQPSQGNFYGYTF.

This clonotype appeared a few times. The chain joins TRBV25-1 to TRBJ2-3; perhaps TRBD2 as D (7 bases). Germline V gives CDR1 MGHDK, CDR2 SYGVNS. The CDR3 extends over 16 amino acids. V was pared by 1 base and J by 2 bases, with 13 bases between. The CDR3, as DNA: TGTGCCAGCAGTGAATGGGGGGGGCTACACACAGATACGCAGTATTTT. Its translation is CASSEWGGLHTDTQYF.

This clonotype was counted between two and nine times. The chain uses TRBV7-3 and TRBJ2-1; no clear D gene. CDR3 size: 12 residues. The V and J ends lost 2 bases and 10 bases respectively, with 9 bases between them. Germline loops: CDR1 SGHTA, CDR2 FQGTGA. The CDR3 loop reads CASSLLEREQFF. Written as DNA, the CDR3 is TGTGCCAGCAGCTTATTAGAGAGGGAGCAGTTCTTC.

The chain combines TRBV7-2 with TRBJ2-5; the D is unclear. The CDR3 is made up of 16 amino acids. CDR1 is SGHTA, CDR2 FQGNSA, per germline. The germline V and J ends were trimmed by 4 bases and 5 bases, with 20 bases remaining between them. The CDR3 here is CASSSQSPRKGETQYF. Written as DNA, the CDR3 is TGTGCCAGCAGCTCACAATCCCCCAGAAAAGGGGAGACCCAGTACTTC.

V and J are TRBV4-2 and TRBJ1-5; D uncertain. This CDR3 has 15 amino acids. CDR1 LGHNA and CDR2 YNFKEQ come from the germline V gene. V was pared by 1 base and J by 5 bases, with 12 bases between. CDR3 protein: CASSQGILQHQPQHF. CDR3 DNA: TGTGCCAGCAGCCAAGGTATCCTTCAGCATCAGCCCCAGCATTTT.